The 30 T cell receptor beta chains below were found in one sample sequenced in a study of T cell responses to AZD1222 COVID-19 vaccine (dated by TCRdb to about 2021). The sample's time point, from its label and the paper: baseline before first vaccination. Receptor libraries were prepared by the immunoSEQ multiplex PCR assay. TCRdb obtained this table from immuneACCESS and retained in-frame rearrangements with V and J assigned. These tables miss some clones; where compared with another copy, unresolved V genes account for less than half of the shortfall, and the remainder is unexplained. The sample table records under 150,000 clones; under 95% of these occur just once. The ten largest account for less than 5.5% of the sample. The sequencing used peripheral blood, collected on day 0 of AZD1222 vaccination. Every receptor here comes from an adult in good health.

CDR3: CASRSSGTRDEQYF. In DNA, the CDR3 is TGCGCCAGCCGGTCCTCCGGGACTAGGGACGAGCAGTACTTC. This chain connects TRBV5-1 to TRBJ2-7; TRBD2 matches at 8 bases. Germline-derived CDR1 and CDR2 are SGHRS and YFSETQ. J lost 5 bases, V lost 7 bases, and 11 bases had no gene match. The CDR3 sequence is 14 residues long.

In this sample, this clone turned up once. The genes are TRBV6-5 and TRBJ1-1; D not resolved. This CDR3 is built from 13 residues. In germline, CDR1 is MNHEY, CDR2 SVGAGI. Trimming stripped 6 bases from V and 5 bases from J, with 13 bases between. The CDR3 spells CASRVLVGTEAFF. In DNA form, the CDR3 reads TGTGCCAGCAGGGTCCTTGTGGGGACTGAAGCTTTCTTT.

The chain employs TRBV14 and TRBJ2-3, with TRBD2 as a possible D gene (5 bases). The CDR3 is made up of 17 amino acids. Trimming pared 0 bases from V and 2 bases from J, leaving 15 bases between. In germline, CDR1 is SGHDN, CDR2 FVKESK. DNA for the CDR3: TGTGCCAGCAGCCAAGATCCCCTAGGGAGTTACACAGATACGCAGTATTTT. Its translation is CASSQDPLGSYTDTQYF.

The rearrangement uses TRBV6-4 and TRBJ2-1; no definite D call. Germline assignment: CDR1 MRHNA and CDR2 SNTAGT. Trimming shortened V by 3 bases and J by 9 bases, and 12 bases separated the two germline ends. The CDR3 covers 13 residues. This chain's CDR3 is CASSERWLAEQFF. CDR3 DNA sequence: TGTGCCAGCAGTGAACGGTGGTTGGCTGAGCAGTTCTTC.

This chain connects TRBV2 to TRBJ1-2, with D maybe TRBD1 (6 bases). Trimming took off 4 bases at V and 5 bases at J, with 17 bases between the two ends. The CDR3 runs 15 residues. CDR1 and CDR2 from the germline V gene are SNHLY and FYNNEI. CDR3 protein: CASSGEDSLVYGYTF. The CDR3 DNA reads as TGTGCCAGCAGTGGGGAGGACAGCCTCGTATATGGCTACACCTTC.

This clone was found once. J is TRBJ2-2 and V is TRBV2; D unresolved. The CDR3 is made up of 13 amino acids. The V end lost 10 bases, the J end lost 6 bases, and 15 bases lay between the germline ends. Germline CDR1 is SNHLY and CDR2 is FYNNEI. The CDR3 spells CATQQSGPGELFF. The CDR3 bases are TGTGCCACACAGCAGAGTGGTCCCGGGGAGCTGTTTTTT.

V is TRBV13 and J is TRBJ2-2; 8 bases agree with TRBD1. Unmatched junction bases numbered 12, after V lost 5 bases and J lost 10 bases. From germline, CDR1 is PRHDT and CDR2 FYEKMQ (reference sequence). There are 15 residues in the CDR3. The CDR3 here is CASSEGTGLTEELFF. The DNA of the CDR3 is TGTGCCAGCAGCGAAGGGACAGGACTAACGGAGGAGCTGTTTTTT.

V and J are TRBV4-2 and TRBJ2-1, with D maybe TRBD2 (5 bases). This CDR3 region has 15 residues. V was trimmed by 3 bases and J by 10 bases, leaving 19 bases between them. The germline gives CDR1 LGHNA, CDR2 YNFKEQ. The DNA for the CDR3 is TGTGCCAGCAGCCACACCGGGAACCTAGGAGTGGAGCAGTTCTTC. Its translation: CASSHTGNLGVEQFF.

CDR3: CASSPDRSGYEQYF. The CDR3 DNA reads as TGTGCCAGCTCACCAGACCGGTCTGGGTACGAGCAGTACTTC. The chain couples TRBV18 to TRBJ2-7; D unresolved. The CDR3 contains 14 residues. V shed 2 bases and J shed 4 bases, with 12 bases lying between them. Germline V lookup: CDR1 KGHSH, CDR2 LQKENI. The whole variable domain, filled in from reference TRBV18 and TRBJ2-7, reads NAGVMQNPRHLVRRRGQEARLRCSPMKGHSHVYWYRQLPEEGLKFMVYLQKENIIDESGMPKERFSAEFPKEGPSILRIQQVVRGDSAAYFCASSPDRSGYEQYFGPGTRLTVT.

The chain recombines TRBV28 with TRBJ1-5; no firm D call. The germline gives CDR1 MDHEN, CDR2 SYDVKM. There are 14 residues in the CDR3. Trimming shortened V by 4 bases and J by 7 bases, and 14 bases separated the two germline ends. Here the CDR3 reads CASSSGTGVQPQHF. CDR3 nucleotide sequence: TGTGCCAGCAGTTCCGGAACCGGCGTCCAGCCCCAGCATTTT.

The rearrangement uses TRBV27 and TRBJ1-1; 10 positions agree with TRBD1. The CDR3 extends over 16 amino acids. Germline-derived CDR1 and CDR2 are MNHEY and SMNVEV (reference sequence). J gave up 1 base and V 4 bases, and 6 bases lay outside the gene matches. This CDR3 is CASSSRDRGPNTEAFF. The CDR3 DNA follows: TGTGCCAGCAGTTCCCGGGACAGGGGACCGAACACTGAAGCTTTCTTT.

This chain joins TRBV7-8 and TRBJ2-2; 10 bases are shared with TRBD2. J lost 2 bases, V lost 5 bases, and 8 bases had no gene match. Germline V gene lookup returns CDR1 SGHVS and CDR2 FQNEAQ. CDR3 length equals 17 residues. For the CDR3, the DNA is TGTGCCAGCAGCCGCACCCCTAGCGGGGGTAACACCGGGGAGCTGTTTTTT. Translated: CASSRTPSGGNTGELFF.

The V and J genes are TRBV6-1 and TRBJ2-6, with unresolved D. V lost 1 base and J 3 bases, leaving 10 bases between the germline ends. Germline V gene lookup returns CDR1 MNHNS and CDR2 SASEGT. The CDR3 sequence is 16 residues long. CDR3 amino acids: CASSEDVGSGANVLTF. DNA of the CDR3: TGTGCCAGCAGTGAAGACGTGGGTAGTGGGGCCAACGTCCTGACTTTC.

The chain links TRBV3-1 (or the pseudogene TRBV3-2) to TRBJ2-1, with 8 bases lining up with TRBD2. The CDR3 loop spans 17 amino acids. Trimming took 0 bases from V and 1 from J; bases not matched to a gene: 5. The germline V gene encodes CDR1 LGHDT and CDR2 YNNKEL (reference sequence). The CDR3 bases are TGTGCCAGCAGCCAAGATTGGGTAGCGGGATCCTACAATGAGCAGTTCTTC. As protein: CASSQDWVAGSYNEQFF.

The chain couples TRBV19 to TRBJ1-5, with TRBD1 as a possible D gene (5 bases). Trimming removed 8 bases from V and 5 bases from J, with 16 bases in between. Germline CDR1 is LNHDA and CDR2 is SQIVND (reference sequence). This CDR3 is 14 amino acids long. This CDR3 is CASSGAARDQPQHF. The DNA for the CDR3 is TGTGCCAGTTCCGGGGCAGCCCGGGATCAGCCCCAGCATTTT.

This chain connects TRBV11-2 to TRBJ1-5; D is unresolved. This CDR3 is built from 14 residues. CDR1 and CDR2 from the germline V gene are SGHAT and FQNNGV. The germline V and J ends were trimmed by 6 bases and 0 bases, with 9 bases remaining between them. The CDR3 is CASSLKGSNQPQHF. The DNA for the CDR3 is TGTGCCAGCAGTTTAAAGGGTAGCAATCAGCCCCAGCATTTT.

This chain joins TRBV4-3 and TRBJ2-7; no firm D call. This CDR3 region has 15 residues. The V gene's germline CDR1 is LGHNA and CDR2 YSLEER. V lost 1 base, J lost 6 bases, and 16 bases lay in between. As DNA, the CDR3 is TGCGCCAGCAGCCAAGGAATCTCAAAAACCGGCGAGCAGTACTTC. It is translated as CASSQGISKTGEQYF.

The chain combines TRBV7-2 with TRBJ1-6; D remains ambiguous. The CDR3 consists of 16 residues. V dropped 1 base and J dropped 4 bases, with 11 bases sitting between them. In germline, CDR1 is SGHTA, CDR2 FQGNSA. CDR3 sequence: CASSLGGTLYNSPLHF. CDR3 nucleotide sequence: TGTGCCAGCAGCTTAGGCGGAACGCTTTATAATTCACCCCTCCACTTT.

The rearrangement joins TRBV29-1 to TRBJ1-2, with TRBD1 matching 8 bases. The CDR3 has 13 residues. Germline lookup yields CDR1 SQVTM and CDR2 ANQGSEA. J gave up 6 bases and V 4 bases, and 7 bases lay outside the gene matches. The CDR3, as DNA: TGCAGCGTTGCCTTCGGGACAGGAGATGGCTACACCTTC. Translated, it gives CSVAFGTGDGYTF.

This chain uses TRBV7-2 with TRBJ1-5; 9 bases fit TRBD1. The CDR3 is 15 residues long. Unmatched junction bases numbered 2, after V lost 3 bases and J lost 2 bases. Germline V lookup: CDR1 SGHTA, CDR2 FQGNSA. As DNA, the CDR3 is TGTGCCAGCAGCTTTAGGACAGGGGGCAATCAGCCCCAGCATTTT. Translated: CASSFRTGGNQPQHF.

The chain couples TRBV19 to TRBJ1-5; unclear D gene. CDR3 length: 15 residues. Germline V gene lookup returns CDR1 LNHDA and CDR2 SQIVND (reference sequence). V dropped 3 bases and J dropped 0 bases, with 9 bases sitting between them. The CDR3 region is CASSMQDHSNQPQHF. The CDR3 nucleotides read TGTGCCAGTAGTATGCAGGACCATAGCAATCAGCCCCAGCATTTT.

This rearrangement joins TRBV6-2 or TRBV6-3 to TRBJ2-1; 15 bases fit TRBD2. V shed 6 bases and J 3 bases; nucleotides not matched to a gene: 9. The CDR3 extends over 18 amino acids. Looked up from germline, CDR1 is MNHEY and CDR2 is SVGEGT. This CDR3 is CASSQGTSGRWNYNEQFF. The CDR3 region has the DNA TGTGCCAGCAGCCAGGGGACTAGCGGGAGGTGGAACTACAATGAGCAGTTCTTC.

The chain combines TRBV19 with TRBJ1-4; a possible D gene is TRBD1 (5 bases). Looked up from germline, CDR1 is LNHDA and CDR2 is SQIVND (reference sequence). This CDR3 comprises 14 residues. V was pared by 9 bases and J by 4 bases, with 15 bases between. Here the CDR3 DNA reads TGTGCCAGCCGGGACGGGGGTGATAATGAAAAACTGTTTTTT. Translated, it gives CASRDGGDNEKLFF.

This chain uses TRBV24-1 with TRBJ1-5, with no clear D. V lost 4 bases and J 5 bases, leaving 11 bases between the germline ends. The CDR3 spans 14 residues. Looked up from germline, CDR1 is KGHDR and CDR2 is SFDVKD. CDR3 sequence (DNA): TGTGCCACCAGTGACTTCTACTCCTATCAGCCCCAGCATTTT. This translates into CATSDFYSYQPQHF.

This clone was seen only once. Written as DNA, the CDR3 is TGTGCCAGCAGCCCCGCAGGGGGCACCGGGGAGCTGTTTTTT. This codes for CASSPAGGTGELFF. The chain couples TRBV7-2 to TRBJ2-2; the match to TRBD1 covers 7 bases. The CDR3 length is 14 residues. V shed 5 bases, J shed 4 bases, and the junction held 4 bases outside the gene matches. Germline loops: CDR1 SGHTA, CDR2 FQGNSA.

The chain joins TRBV4-3 to TRBJ1-5; 10 positions agree with TRBD1. This CDR3 spans 15 amino acids. V lost 3 bases and J lost 5; bases outside the gene matches: 4. Germline CDR1 is LGHNA and CDR2 is YSLEER. The CDR3 loop reads CASSQGTGEDQPQHF. In nucleotides, the CDR3 is TGCGCCAGCAGCCAGGGGACAGGGGAGGATCAGCCCCAGCATTTT.

The chain carries TRBV7-2 and TRBJ2-1; possible D gene TRBD2, 6 bases. Germline V gene lookup returns CDR1 SGHTA and CDR2 FQGNSA. The CDR3 totals 17 residues. The V end lost 3 bases, the J end lost 0 bases, and 15 bases lay between the germline ends. As DNA, the CDR3 is TGTGCCAGCAGCTTTGCTGGCGGGAAGAGCTCCTACAATGAGCAGTTCTTC. Translating gives CASSFAGGKSSYNEQFF.

The V and J genes are TRBV28 and TRBJ1-5; TRBD1 might be the D (5 bases). Trimming removed 2 bases from V and 6 bases from J, with 14 bases in between. The CDR3 runs 15 residues. Germline CDR1 is MDHEN and CDR2 is SYDVKM. The CDR3 sequence is CASSLGRRGFQPQHF. The DNA for the CDR3 is TGTGCCAGCAGTTTAGGCAGGCGGGGGTTTCAGCCCCAGCATTTT.

The chain is built from TRBV2 and TRBJ1-4, with 7 nucleotides matching TRBD1. The CDR3 consists of 15 residues. CDR1 and CDR2 (germline): SNHLY, FYNNEI. Losses at the gene ends were 6 bases for V and 4 bases for J; bases not matched to a gene: 8. The CDR3: CASRTGTVFNEKLFF. The CDR3 bases are TGTGCCAGCAGAACGGGGACAGTCTTTAATGAAAAACTGTTTTTT.

This clone was seen a handful of times. This sequence joins TRBV29-1 and TRBJ2-7; no reliable D call. This CDR3 comprises 12 residues. Germline V gene data show CDR1 as SQVTM and CDR2 as ANQGSEA. The germline V and J ends were trimmed by 4 bases and 0 bases, with 7 bases remaining between them. CDR3 coding DNA: TGCAGCGTTGTCGGCCTCTCCTACGAGCAGTACTTC. Its protein is CSVVGLSYEQYF.